The T cell receptor beta chain described here comes from a study of CD8+CD57+ T cells in acquired aplastic anemia. Study outcomes and limitations: Patients were compared with controls for CD8+ Simpson's diversity, and no significant difference emerged.

Patients chosen for sequencing had shown CD8+CD57+ cell expansion by flow cytometry. On this clonotype itself: As yet, its antigen is unknown.

TCR beta VDJ and CDR3 were profiled, and genomic DNA was the template. TCRdb called the reads again in MiXCR, with one record for every CDR3 protein. The table includes under 250,000 distinct CDR3 sequences, more than 40% detected once. The specimen was sorted CD4+, CD8+, or CD8+CD57+ T cells (not recorded which) from PBMCs. This TCR was recovered from a human donor with aplastic anemia.

CDR3 region: CSARAEREGRANEQFF. CDR3 coding DNA: TGCAGTGCTAGAGCGGAGCGGGAGGGCCGGGCCAATGAGCAGTTCTTC. The gene calls are TRBV20-1 and TRBJ2-1; 10 nucleotides align to TRBD2. CDR1 is DFQATT, CDR2 SNEGSKA, per germline (reference sequence). V shed 1 base, J shed 6 bases, and the junction held 9 bases outside the gene matches. The CDR3 is 16 residues long.